The source of this T cell receptor beta chain is a study of radiation and T cells in renal cell carcinoma. Time point described: baseline pretreatment blood. The treatment here: 15 Gy SBRT to primary tumor, nephrectomy 4 weeks later. Blood was sampled at baseline, 2 weeks and 4 weeks after SBRT. The tumor was a clear cell renal cell carcinoma. The CDR3 loop spans 17 amino acids. Germline-derived CDR1 and CDR2 are SGHNT and YYREEE (reference sequence). V was shortened by 4 bases and J by 2 bases, with 16 bases between the two germline ends. Sequenced by immunoSEQ multiplex PCR; TCRdb stores in-frame clones only, minus some. The sample yields some 120,000 clones, 82% seen once. Whole-study findings and limits: Pretreatment tumor biopsies were lacking, so baseline clonotypes are unknown. From baseline, blood top tumor clonotypes peaked at 2 weeks post-radiation.

There are a few counts of this clone. The antigen is undetermined. This clonotype originated in a woman aged 60-75 years with renal cell carcinoma. The material sequenced was blood, taken from a patient whose treatment included radiotherapy and nephrectomy. The J gene is TRBJ2-6, the V gene TRBV5-4; a weak D match, TRBD1 (6 bases). This chain's CDR3 is CASSGGRADPGANVLTF. CDR3 bases: TGTGCCAGCAGCGGGGGCCGGGCGGACCCTGGGGCCAACGTCCTGACTTTC.